A single sample gave rise to the 6 T cell receptor beta chains below, sequenced in a study of cytomegalovirus exposure and HLA in healthy donors. Primers included in the PCR were 60 Vbeta and 13 Jbeta primers. Measured with immunoSEQ multiplex PCR; TCRdb has only the in-frame clones, and not every one. The table records 110,000 or so clones, roughly 87% of them present only once. Source material: PBMCs. Every receptor here comes from a woman aged 18-35 years in good health and CMV-seronegative.

V usage is TRBV2 and J usage is TRBJ2-1; 7 bases map to TRBD1. With V trimmed by 4 bases and J by 8 bases, 2 bases remained unmatched. This CDR3 comprises 12 residues. CDR1 SNHLY and CDR2 FYNNEI come from the germline V gene. In DNA, the CDR3 is TGTGCCAGCAGTGTCGACAGGGATGAGCAGTTCTTC. This sequence encodes CASSVDRDEQFF.

The V gene is TRBV6-5, the J gene TRBJ2-5; a weak D match, TRBD2 (6 bases). TRBJ2-7 matches the DNA end more closely, so the J call is doubtful. The CDR3 contains 14 residues. The germline V gene has CDR1 MNHEY and CDR2 SVGAGI. CDR3 bases: TGTGCCAGCAGCATCCAGCGGGCCGACTACGAGCAGTACTTC. Its translation: CASSIQRADYEQYF.

The chain couples TRBV18 to TRBJ1-1, with TRBD1 as a possible D gene (5 bases). V was trimmed by 2 bases and J by 0 bases, leaving 13 bases between them. CDR1 KGHSH and CDR2 LQKENI come from the germline V gene. The CDR3 has 16 residues. Written as DNA, the CDR3 is TGTGCCAGCTCACCAAATCTGGAGGGGATGAACACTGAAGCTTTCTTT. This gives the protein CASSPNLEGMNTEAFF. Full variable domain (rest looked up from reference TRBV18 and TRBJ1-1): NAGVMQNPRHLVRRRGQEARLRCSPMKGHSHVYWYRQLPEEGLKFMVYLQKENIIDESGMPKERFSAEFPKEGPSILRIQQVVRGDSAAYFCASSPNLEGMNTEAFFGQGTRLTVV.

This chain uses TRBV2 with TRBJ2-1; possibly TRBD2 for D (5 bases). CDR1 SNHLY and CDR2 FYNNEI come from the germline V gene. The CDR3 consists of 16 residues. Trimming took off 4 bases at V and 0 bases at J, with 13 bases between the two ends. CDR3 DNA sequence: TGTGCCAGCAGTGGATCTAGCAGGAGCTCCTACAATGAGCAGTTCTTC. Its translation is CASSGSSRSSYNEQFF. The full variable domain, its missing parts supplied by reference TRBV2 and TRBJ2-1, is EPEVTQTPSHQVTQMGQEVILRCVPISNHLYFYWYRQILGQKVEFLVSFYNNEISEKSEIFDDQFSVERPDGSNFTLKIRSTKLEDSAMYFCASSGSSRSSYNEQFFGPGTRLTVL.

The rearrangement joins TRBV25-1 to TRBJ2-2, with D tentatively TRBD1 (5 bases). Germline lookup yields CDR1 MGHDK and CDR2 SYGVNS. The length of the CDR3 is 15 residues. Trimming left V 2 bases short and J 6 bases short, with 13 bases between. CDR3 protein: CASSELPGYAGELFF. DNA of the CDR3: TGTGCCAGCAGTGAACTACCAGGGTATGCCGGGGAGCTGTTTTTT.

The chain carries TRBV7-2 and TRBJ2-7; 10 bases line up with TRBD1. With V trimmed by 4 bases and J by 4 bases, 4 bases remained unmatched. This CDR3 contains 14 residues. Per the germline V gene, CDR1 is SGHTA and CDR2 is FQGNSA. In DNA form, the CDR3 reads TGTGCCAGCAGCTACCGGGACAGGGGTTACGAGCAGTACTTC. It specifies CASSYRDRGYEQYF. Variable domain in full (rest from reference TRBV7-2 and TRBJ2-7): GAGVSQSPSNKVTEKGKDVELRCDPISGHTALYWYRQSLGQGLEFLIYFQGNSAPDKSGLPSDRFSAERTGGSVSTLTIQRTQQEDSAVYLCASSYRDRGYEQYFGPGTRLTVT.